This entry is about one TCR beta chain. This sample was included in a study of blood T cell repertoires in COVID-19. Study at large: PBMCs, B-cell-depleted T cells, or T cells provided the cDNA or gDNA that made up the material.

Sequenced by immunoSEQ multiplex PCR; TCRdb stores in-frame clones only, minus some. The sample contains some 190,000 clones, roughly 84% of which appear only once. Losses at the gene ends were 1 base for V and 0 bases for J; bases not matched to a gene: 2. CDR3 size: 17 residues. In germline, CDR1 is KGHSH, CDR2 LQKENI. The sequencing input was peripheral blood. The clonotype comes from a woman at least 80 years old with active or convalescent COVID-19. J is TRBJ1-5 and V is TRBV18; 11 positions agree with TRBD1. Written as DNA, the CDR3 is TGTGCCAGCTCACCACTCGGACAGGGGGCTAGCAATCAGCCCCAGCATTTT. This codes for CASSPLGQGASNQPQHF.